This TCR beta chain comes out of a study of blood T cell repertoires in COVID-19. The method was immunoSEQ multiplex PCR; TCRdb's version includes in-frame clones alone and lacks a portion of them. The data show about 260,000 clones, approximately 87% seen once. The CDR3 is 12 amino acids. V was shortened by 2 bases and J by 5 bases, with 9 bases between the two germline ends. Germline V CDR1 and CDR2: SQVTM, ANQGSEA. This clonotype originated in a woman aged 45-65 years with acute or convalescent COVID-19. This sequence joins TRBV29-1 and TRBJ2-5; perhaps TRBD2 as D (5 bases). The specimen was peripheral blood. The CDR3 is CSVEKRPETQYF. The CDR3 DNA sequence: TGCAGCGTTGAAAAGCGGCCGGAGACCCAGTACTTC.